The TCR beta chain described here comes from a study of T cells in Graves' hyperthyroidism and ophthalmopathy. Study-level points and caveats: Ophthalmopathy cases were set apart from stable hyperthyroidism by a 13 V-J model.

This clonotype was detected many times. What it recognizes is unknown. For ophthalmopathy patients, the Clinical Activity Score was at least 3 and the NOSPECS grade at least 4; duration was under 3 months. The CDR3 is made up of 16 amino acids. V lost 6 bases and J lost 0; bases outside the gene matches: 7. Per the germline V gene, CDR1 is MDHEN and CDR2 is SYDVKM. RNA transcripts gave rise to amplified TCR beta CDR3 regions. HTBI primers were the set used in a first-round RT-PCR of the TCR CDR3. TCRdb itself ran the multiplex PCR reads through MiXCR, one entry per CDR3 protein. The repertoire holds approximately 600,000 distinct CDR3 sequences, 14% to 15% seen once, with 4% to 5.5% in the top ten.

The TCR sequence derives from a woman aged 40 to 49 with Graves' ophthalmopathy. The V gene is TRBV28, the J gene TRBJ2-5; 10 bases are a match to TRBD2. Specimen: blood. Here the CDR3 reads CASRPRTSGHQETQYF. In DNA form, the CDR3 reads TGTGCCAGCAGACCCAGGACTAGCGGACACCAAGAGACCCAGTACTTC.